The source of this TCR beta chain is a study of technical replicates of blood from several donors. The assay was immunoSEQ multiplex PCR, and TCRdb's table has in-frame clones only and misses some. This repertoire shows about 100,000 clones, approximately 96% found once; its top ten account for 0.2% to 0.25%. This CDR3 region has 18 residues. The germline V gene encodes CDR1 WNHNN and CDR2 SYGVQD (reference sequence). The germline V and J ends were trimmed by 2 bases and 3 bases, with 20 bases remaining between them. This sequence was found in a human donor in good health. Material for sequencing was T cells isolated from PBMCs. The V and J genes are TRBV10-1 and TRBJ2-4, with unresolved D. CDR3 sequence (DNA): TGCGCCAGCAGTGAGCGAAACCCGACGCGGTTCGGCAAAAACATTCAGTACTTC. Translating gives CASSERNPTRFGKNIQYF.